One and the same sample provided the 18 T cell receptor beta chains below, sequenced in a study of OX40 agonist ivuxolimab in advanced cancers. Some clones are missing from TCRdb's copy, which holds only in-frame ones; the method was immunoSEQ multiplex PCR. The table has approximately 99,000 clones, 80% to 95% seen once. This sample comprised CD4+ or CD8+ T cells sorted from blood, obtained in a trial of the OX40 agonist ivuxolimab. The origin of the receptors is an adult with an advanced solid tumor such as melanoma, head and neck, liver or kidney cancer.

The chain couples TRBV6-1 to TRBJ1-1; 8 bases line up with TRBD1. With 5 bases clipped from V and 4 bases from J, the junction kept 6 bases outside the gene matches. CDR1 is MNHNS and CDR2 is SASEGT in the germline V gene. CDR3 length equals 14 residues. CDR3 residues: CASSTGGQGTEAFF. DNA for the CDR3: TGTGCCAGCAGTACAGGGGGTCAGGGCACTGAAGCTTTCTTT.

The chain is built from TRBV5-5 and TRBJ2-5; no clear D gene. V was clipped by 1 base and J by 5 bases, with 6 bases between them. Germline V gives CDR1 SGHKS, CDR2 YYEKEE (reference sequence). This CDR3 is 12 amino acids long. The CDR3 nucleotides read TGTGCCAGCAGCTTGTATCTCGAGACCCAGTACTTC. Translation: CASSLYLETQYF.

The gene calls are TRBV4-1 and TRBJ1-2, with 9 bases lining up with TRBD1. J was trimmed by 1 base and V by 4 bases; bases with no gene match: 10. The germline V gene encodes CDR1 MGHRA and CDR2 YSYEKL. The CDR3 runs to 17 residues. The CDR3 reads CASSPPPRTGDNYGYTF. The CDR3 bases are TGCGCCAGCAGCCCACCCCCCAGGACAGGGGATAACTATGGCTACACCTTC.

The chain joins TRBV30 to TRBJ2-3; 7 nucleotides line up with TRBD2. Germline V gene data show CDR1 as GTSNPN and CDR2 as SVGIG (reference sequence). V shed 4 bases, J shed 4 bases, and the junction held 2 bases outside the gene matches. CDR3 length: 12 residues. As DNA, the CDR3 is TGTGCCTGGACTAGCGGAGCAGATACGCAGTATTTT. Protein sequence: CAWTSGADTQYF.

The CDR3 nucleotides read TGTGCCAGCAGCGACGGGCAGGGCCCTTCACCCCTCCACTTT. Protein sequence: CASSDGQGPSPLHF. The rearrangement joins TRBV7-3 to TRBJ1-6; D is perhaps TRBD1 (5 bases). Per the germline V gene, CDR1 is SGHTA and CDR2 is FQGTGA. Trimming removed 5 bases from V and 9 bases from J, with 14 bases in between. The CDR3 has 14 residues.

V and J are TRBV19 and TRBJ2-5; D possibly corresponds to TRBD2 (5 bases). The CDR3 extends over 14 amino acids. The V end was cut by 8 bases, the J end by 5 bases, with 18 bases between. Looked up from germline, CDR1 is LNHDA and CDR2 is SQIVND (reference sequence). As DNA, the CDR3 is TGTGCCAGTGGGTCGCAGGCGGGCGGGGAGACCCAGTACTTC. Protein product: CASGSQAGGETQYF.

V is TRBV5-1 and J is TRBJ2-7; 10 nucleotides agree with TRBD2. The V gene end was trimmed by 4 bases and the J gene end by 4 bases; junction bases not matched to a gene: 5. Per the germline V gene, CDR1 is SGHRS and CDR2 is YFSETQ. This CDR3 comprises 14 residues. Written as DNA, the CDR3 is TGCGCCAGCAGCCCAGCGGGGGGGCGTTACGAGCAGTACTTC. The encoded protein is CASSPAGGRYEQYF.

V and J are TRBV5-8 and TRBJ1-6; D ambiguous. In germline, CDR1 is SGHTS, CDR2 YDEGEE. This CDR3 spans 14 amino acids. Between the trimmed V and J ends, which lost 0 bases and 7 bases, there was a span of 8 bases. CDR3 in amino acids: CASSLDGPNSPLHF. The CDR3 DNA reads as TGTGCCAGCAGCTTGGACGGACCCAATTCACCCCTCCACTTT.

This chain links TRBV6-5 with TRBJ1-1; TRBD1 aligns across 7 bases. The V and J ends lost 6 bases and 6 bases, in that order; junction bases with no gene match: 13. The CDR3 has 15 residues. Germline lookup yields CDR1 MNHEY and CDR2 SVGAGI. The CDR3 DNA reads TGTGCCAGCAGCGATAGACAGGGACCATTTTCTGAAGCTTTCTTT. It is translated as CASSDRQGPFSEAFF.

The chain employs TRBV5-4 and TRBJ2-3, with D tentatively TRBD2 (5 bases). V was clipped by 0 bases and J by 8 bases, with 13 bases between them. The V gene's germline CDR1 is SGHNT and CDR2 YYREEE (reference sequence). CDR3 size: 14 residues. This chain's CDR3 is CASSLELGEATQYF. The DNA for the CDR3 is TGTGCCAGCAGCTTGGAACTAGGAGAGGCTACGCAGTATTTT.

Written as DNA, the CDR3 is TGTGCCATCATGAACCGGGACGCCCAGTTCTTC. It codes for CAIMNRDAQFF. The chain couples TRBV10-3 to TRBJ2-1; TRBD1 or TRBD2 may be the D gene (5 bases each). CDR3 length equals 11 residues. CDR1 and CDR2 from the germline V gene are ENHRY and SYGVKD. Between the trimmed V and J ends, which lost 7 bases and 13 bases, there was a span of 14 bases.

J is TRBJ2-3 and V is TRBV5-1; D call uncertain. CDR1 and CDR2 (germline): SGHRS, YFSETQ. The CDR3 loop spans 14 amino acids. The V end was cut by 2 bases, the J end by 0 bases, with 7 bases between. CDR3 nucleotide sequence: TGCGCCAGCAGCTTAACCCCTAGCACAGATACGCAGTATTTT. Its translation is CASSLTPSTDTQYF.

As regards this clone: In the same sample, other DNA sequences code for this CDR3. This chain connects TRBV6-1 to TRBJ2-7; tentatively, D is TRBD1 (5 bases). This CDR3 is 12 amino acids long. CDR1 is MNHNS, CDR2 SASEGT, per germline. The V end lost 9 bases, the J end lost 3 bases, and 12 bases lay between the germline ends. CDR3 sequence reads: CASRSRDYEQYF. CDR3 sequence (DNA): TGTGCCAGTAGAAGCAGGGACTACGAGCAGTACTTC.

The chain links TRBV30 to TRBJ2-7; TRBD1 matches at 10 bases. Germline V gives CDR1 GTSNPN, CDR2 SVGIG (reference sequence). The V segment lost 3 bases and the J segment 1 base; nucleotides outside the gene matches: 6. The CDR3 length is 15 residues. CDR3 sequence (DNA): TGTGCCTGGAGCCGAAGGGACAGGGGTTCCTACGAGCAGTACTTC. This codes for CAWSRRDRGSYEQYF.

The chain has TRBV6-1 and TRBJ1-1; the D gene is possibly TRBD1 (5 bases). The CDR3 is 15 residues long. V lost 6 bases and J 2 bases, leaving 16 bases between the germline ends. CDR1 is MNHNS, CDR2 SASEGT, per germline. The chain's CDR3 is CASRGTGISNTEAFF. As DNA, the CDR3 is TGTGCCAGCAGGGGGACCGGGATATCTAACACTGAAGCTTTCTTT.

This clone was seen a handful of times. The J gene is TRBJ2-1, the V gene TRBV18; TRBD2 aligns across 7 bases. V lost 0 bases, J lost 8 bases, and 4 bases stayed unmatched. Per germline, CDR1 KGHSH and CDR2 LQKENI. The CDR3 consists of 14 residues. The CDR3 nucleotides are TGTGCCAGCTCACCACCGGGGGGGATCGATGAGCAGTTCTTC. Its translation is CASSPPGGIDEQFF.

This chain connects TRBV5-6 to TRBJ1-6; D possibly corresponds to TRBD1 (5 bases). The V end lost 4 bases, the J end lost 4 bases, and 15 bases lay between the germline ends. This CDR3 is 16 amino acids long. Germline values: CDR1 SGHDT, CDR2 YYEEEE. The CDR3 nucleotides read TGTGCCAGCAGCGGCCGGGCAGGGCGTTATAATTCACCCCTCCACTTT. Encoded protein: CASSGRAGRYNSPLHF.

The rearrangement links TRBV18 to TRBJ2-7, with D unclear. The V gene lost 1 base and the J gene lost 7 bases, with 11 bases spanning the gap. Germline CDR1 reads KGHSH; CDR2 reads LQKENI. This CDR3 region has 13 residues. This chain's CDR3 is CASSPLDVGEQYF. As DNA, the CDR3 is TGTGCCAGCTCACCACTAGATGTGGGAGAGCAGTACTTC.